The 22 T cell receptor beta chains reported below all come from one sample, sequenced in a study of blood T cell repertoires in COVID-19. Some clones are missing from TCRdb's copy, which holds only in-frame ones; the method was immunoSEQ multiplex PCR. Of about 40,000 clones listed, 75% to 90% are singletons. Material for sequencing was peripheral blood. Receptors were obtained from a woman aged 70-85 years with acute or convalescent COVID-19.

The sample holds one count of this clone. The CDR3 region has the DNA TGTGCCAGCAGTTTCGGACGGGAGTTGGAGACCCAGTACTTC. It codes for CASSFGRELETQYF. The chain couples TRBV27 to TRBJ2-5, with D possibly matching TRBD2 (6 bases). With 3 bases removed from V and 5 bases from J, the gap between germline ends came to 13 bases. The CDR3 has 14 amino acids. CDR1 is MNHEY, CDR2 SMNVEV, per germline (reference sequence).

The chain employs TRBV24-1 and TRBJ1-4; no reliable D call. The V gene lost 6 bases and the J gene lost 8 bases, with 12 bases spanning the gap. CDR3 length: 13 amino acids. Germline values: CDR1 KGHDR, CDR2 SFDVKD. The CDR3: CATSRGLGEKLFF. As DNA, the CDR3 is TGTGCCACCAGTCGCGGGTTAGGCGAAAAACTGTTTTTT.

This chain links TRBV18 with TRBJ2-5, with 8 bases identical to TRBD2. The CDR3 runs to 14 residues. The germline CDR1 and CDR2 sequences are KGHSH and LQKENI. Losses at the gene ends were 2 bases for V and 4 bases for J; bases not matched to a gene: 3. The CDR3 protein is CASSPGLAGETQYF. Here the CDR3 DNA reads TGTGCCAGCTCACCAGGGCTAGCGGGAGAGACCCAGTACTTC. Full variable domain (outside the CDR3, taken from reference TRBV18 and TRBJ2-5): NAGVMQNPRHLVRRRGQEARLRCSPMKGHSHVYWYRQLPEEGLKFMVYLQKENIIDESGMPKERFSAEFPKEGPSILRIQQVVRGDSAAYFCASSPGLAGETQYFGPGTRLLVL.

This CDR3 is CAWSFDSTDTQYF. CDR3 bases: TGTGCCTGGAGTTTCGACTCCACAGATACGCAGTATTTT. This chain uses TRBV30 with TRBJ2-3; D gene unclear. Per germline, CDR1 GTSNPN and CDR2 SVGIG (reference sequence). The V end lost 2 bases, the J end lost 2 bases, and 8 bases lay between the germline ends. The CDR3 has 13 residues.

This clone was recorded once. The chain recombines TRBV21-1 with TRBJ1-5; TRBD1 is taken as the D call from the table, unchecked against the DNA. TRBV21-1 is a documented pseudogene. CDR3 length equals 19 residues. CDR3 amino acids: CASSINPGQPRCSNQPQHF. The CDR3 nucleotides read TGTGCCAGCAGCATTAACCCGGGACAGCCCAGGTGCAGCAATCAGCCCCAGCATTTT.

V usage is TRBV7-9 and J usage is TRBJ2-5, with 8 bases matching TRBD2. Losses at the gene ends were 1 base for V and 4 bases for J; bases not matched to a gene: 2. The CDR3 runs 14 residues. CDR1 is SEHNR, CDR2 FQNEAQ, per germline (reference sequence). The CDR3 loop reads CASSLGLAGETQYF. The DNA of the CDR3 is TGTGCCAGCAGCTTAGGGCTAGCGGGAGAGACCCAGTACTTC.

The chain has TRBV27 and TRBJ2-5, with 9 bases identical to TRBD2. The V gene end was trimmed by 8 bases and the J gene end by 3 bases; junction bases not matched to a gene: 13. Germline-derived CDR1 and CDR2 are MNHEY and SMNVEV (reference sequence). This CDR3 contains 16 residues. CDR3 nucleotides: TGTGCCAGCCGAAGGAAAGCGGGGGGCTGGAAAGAGACCCAGTACTTC. This codes for CASRRKAGGWKETQYF.

The genes are TRBV2 and TRBJ2-7; perhaps TRBD1 as D (6 bases). The V end was cut by 1 base, the J end by 3 bases, with 13 bases between. Germline lookup yields CDR1 SNHLY and CDR2 FYNNEI. The length of the CDR3 is 15 residues. CDR3 nucleotide sequence: TGTGCCAGCAGTGAAGGGCTGGACAGCTACTACGAGCAGTACGTC. Translation: CASSEGLDSYYEQYV.

CDR3 coding DNA: TGTGCCAGCAGCTTAGCGAACTCATATGGCTACACCTTC. Protein product: CASSLANSYGYTF. V and J are TRBV7-9 and TRBJ1-2; no reliable D call. V lost 0 bases and J lost 5, with 7 bases in between. The CDR3 runs to 13 residues. Germline V gene lookup returns CDR1 SEHNR and CDR2 FQNEAQ (reference sequence).

The chain uses TRBV6-1 and TRBJ1-2, with no clear D. The CDR3 extends over 14 amino acids. In germline, CDR1 is MNHNS, CDR2 SASEGT. With 1 base removed from V and 8 bases from J, the gap between germline ends came to 14 bases. The CDR3 reads CASSEGAGSEGYTF. CDR3 DNA: TGTGCCAGCAGTGAAGGGGCAGGATCTGAGGGCTACACCTTC.

The gene calls are TRBV6-6 and TRBJ2-1; TRBD2 is a possible D gene (5 bases). V was clipped by 6 bases and J by 8 bases, with 17 bases between them. The V gene's germline CDR1 is MNHNY and CDR2 SVGAGI (reference sequence). The length of the CDR3 is 14 residues. CDR3 region: CASRLRVSGDEQFF. The CDR3 DNA reads TGTGCCAGCAGATTGAGGGTCAGTGGGGATGAGCAGTTCTTC.

The gene calls are TRBV29-1 and TRBJ2-1; the match to TRBD2 covers 12 bases. With 7 bases clipped from V and 3 bases from J, the junction kept 4 bases outside the gene matches. CDR3 size: 14 residues. In germline, CDR1 is SQVTM, CDR2 ANQGSEA. The DNA for the CDR3 is TGCAGCGGTGTGGGACTAGCGGGCTACAATGAGCAGTTCTTC. Amino acids: CSGVGLAGYNEQFF.

The chain uses TRBV29-1 and TRBJ1-1; D is possibly TRBD1 (5 bases). Germline V gene lookup returns CDR1 SQVTM and CDR2 ANQGSEA. The ends were cut back, 7 bases at V and 1 base at J, with 13 bases in the middle. The CDR3 covers 13 residues. The CDR3 protein is CSGVTASNTEAFF. The CDR3 DNA sequence: TGCAGCGGAGTGACAGCCTCGAACACTGAAGCTTTCTTT.

This chain joins TRBV5-1 and TRBJ1-5; 9 nucleotides match TRBD1. Germline V gene lookup returns CDR1 SGHRS and CDR2 YFSETQ. The V segment lost 4 bases and the J segment 5 bases; nucleotides outside the gene matches: 4. CDR3 size: 14 residues. CDR3 region: CASSEDRGDQPQHF. The CDR3 region has the DNA TGCGCCAGCAGCGAGGACAGGGGTGATCAGCCCCAGCATTTT.

The chain is built from TRBV16 and TRBJ1-1; D is uncertain. Looked up from germline, CDR1 is KGHSY and CDR2 is FQNENV. The CDR3 runs to 12 residues. Trimming cost V 5 bases and J 8 bases, with 12 bases left between them. This chain's CDR3 is CASSSRHPEAFF. CDR3 DNA sequence: TGTGCCAGCAGCTCGAGACACCCCGAAGCTTTCTTT. Full variable domain (missing parts from reference TRBV16 and TRBJ1-1): GEEVAQTPKHLVRGEGQKAKLYCAPIKGHSYVFWYQQVLKNEFKFLISFQNENVFDETGMPKERFSAKCLPNSPCSLEIQATKLEDSAVYFCASSSRHPEAFFGQGTRLTVV.

J is TRBJ2-2 and V is TRBV7-2; 8 nucleotides align to TRBD1. J gave up 3 bases and V 4 bases, and 7 bases lay outside the gene matches. The CDR3 has 16 amino acids. The germline V gene has CDR1 SGHTA and CDR2 FQGNSA. CDR3: CASSSGGKGDTGELFF. The DNA for the CDR3 is TGTGCCAGCAGCTCAGGGGGCAAGGGTGACACCGGGGAGCTGTTTTTT.

The chain joins TRBV12-3 or TRBV12-4 to TRBJ1-2; 10 bases line up with TRBD1. The CDR3 extends over 13 amino acids. Trimming at V came to 4 bases and at J to 8 bases, leaving 4 bases not matched to a gene. CDR3 amino acids: CASSWDRGGGYTF. In DNA form, the CDR3 reads TGTGCCAGCAGTTGGGACAGGGGAGGGGGCTACACCTTC.

The rearrangement joins TRBV12-3 or TRBV12-4 to TRBJ1-1; D unresolved. The V end lost 3 bases, the J end lost 3 bases, and 8 bases lay between the germline ends. The CDR3 totals 13 residues. The CDR3 DNA is TGTGCCAGCAGTTTGGCGGGTTACACTGAAGCTTTCTTT. Its protein is CASSLAGYTEAFF.

The table lists this clone with a count of one. V is TRBV9 and J is TRBJ2-3; maybe TRBD2 (6 bases). This CDR3 spans 12 amino acids. The V gene's germline CDR1 is SGDLS and CDR2 YYNGEE. The V end lost 3 bases, the J end lost 11 bases, and 13 bases lay between the germline ends. Written as DNA, the CDR3 is TGTGCCAGCAGCGACTATCTGGGAGGGCAGTATTTT. This encodes CASSDYLGGQYF. Full variable domain (missing parts from reference TRBV9 and TRBJ2-3): DSGVTQTPKHLITATGQRVTLRCSPRSGDLSVYWYQQSLDQGLQFLIQYYNGEERAKGNILERFSAQQFPDLHSELNLSSLELGDSALYFCASSDYLGGQYFGPGTRLTVL.

V usage is TRBV18 and J usage is TRBJ2-5; 7 bases match TRBD2. Germline-derived CDR1 and CDR2 are KGHSH and LQKENI. The CDR3 has 17 amino acids. Losses at the gene ends were 3 bases for V and 5 bases for J; bases not matched to a gene: 15. This chain's CDR3 is CASSPSGTGLSVETQYF. CDR3 bases: TGTGCCAGCTCACCGAGCGGTACGGGACTATCGGTGGAGACCCAGTACTTC.

The J gene is TRBJ2-1, the V gene TRBV5-4, with TRBD2 matching 11 bases. The CDR3 contains 15 residues. With V trimmed by 4 bases and J by 8 bases, 8 bases remained unmatched. The germline CDR1 and CDR2 sequences are SGHNT and YYREEE (reference sequence). The CDR3 is CASSPLFSGRDEQFF. CDR3 DNA sequence: TGTGCCAGCAGCCCCCTTTTTAGCGGGAGGGATGAGCAGTTCTTC.

This sequence joins TRBV15 and TRBJ2-1; D may be TRBD1 (5 bases). The V and J ends lost 8 bases and 7 bases respectively, with 18 bases between them. The CDR3 is 14 amino acids. Germline CDR1 and CDR2: LNHNV and YYDKDF (reference sequence). The CDR3 loop reads CATSPGRLPNEQFF. CDR3 in DNA: TGTGCCACCTCTCCAGGGCGACTTCCAAATGAGCAGTTCTTC.